The 7 T cell receptor beta chains reported below all come from one sample, sequenced in a study of blood T cell repertoires in COVID-19. TCRdb's table, derived via immunoSEQ multiplex PCR, lists solely in-frame clones and lacks some. The sample gives roughly 160,000 clones, around 80% of which show up once; 2.9% is in the top ten. Material for sequencing was peripheral blood. The origin of the receptors is a woman aged 60-70 years with acute or convalescent COVID-19.

The chain carries TRBV7-8 and TRBJ1-6; a possible D gene is TRBD1 (6 bases). This CDR3 spans 16 amino acids. Germline V lookup: CDR1 SGHVS, CDR2 FQNEAQ. V was shortened by 0 bases and J by 9 bases, with 15 bases between the two germline ends. CDR3 nucleotide sequence: TGTGCCAGCAGCTTAGCTCGGGGGGGGCAAATTTCACCCCTCCACTTT. As protein: CASSLARGGQISPLHF.

This clone was detected only a few times. The chain couples TRBV10-3 to TRBJ1-5; TRBD1 might be the D (6 bases). The V and J ends lost 3 bases and 3 bases respectively, with 9 bases between them. Germline-derived CDR1 and CDR2 are ENHRY and SYGVKD. The CDR3 sequence is 14 residues long. CDR3 nucleotides: TGTGCCATCAGTGATGGGGGCTCCAATCAGCCCCAGCATTTT. Translating it yields CAISDGGSNQPQHF.

V usage is TRBV7-2 and J usage is TRBJ2-3; 7 bases match TRBD2. The germline CDR1 and CDR2 sequences are SGHTA and FQGNSA. V shed 5 bases, J shed 5 bases, and the junction held 19 bases outside the gene matches. The CDR3 runs 18 residues. The CDR3 DNA follows: TGTGCCAGCAGCCTTAGGCGGGCTAGCGGTGGGCATGAAGATACGCAGTATTTT. This gives the protein CASSLRRASGGHEDTQYF. Using reference TRBV7-2 and TRBJ2-3 for the parts outside the CDR3, the full variable domain is GAGVSQSPSNKVTEKGKDVELRCDPISGHTALYWYRQSLGQGLEFLIYFQGNSAPDKSGLPSDRFSAERTGGSVSTLTIQRTQQEDSAVYLCASSLRRASGGHEDTQYFGPGTRLTVL.

The rearrangement joins TRBV4-3 to TRBJ1-3; D is uncertain. Germline V gene sequence: CDR1 LGHNA, CDR2 YSLEER. Between the trimmed V and J ends, which lost 1 base and 0 bases, there was a span of 7 bases. This CDR3 has 15 amino acids. CDR3 protein: CASSQAGYSGNTIYF. The CDR3 DNA reads TGCGCCAGCAGCCAAGCGGGGTACTCTGGAAACACCATATATTTT.

This clone was observed once. The V and J genes are TRBV2 and TRBJ1-6; TRBD1 matches 9 bases. Germline loops: CDR1 SNHLY, CDR2 FYNNEI. The CDR3 is 15 residues long. The V gene end was trimmed by 5 bases and the J gene end by 4 bases; junction bases not matched to a gene: 3. The CDR3 DNA reads as TGTGCCAGCAGTCGGACAGGGGCTTATAATTCACCCCTCCACTTT. Translated: CASSRTGAYNSPLHF.

This sequence joins TRBV7-9 and TRBJ1-3; D uncertain. This CDR3 is built from 14 residues. Germline CDR1 SEHNR, CDR2 FQNEAQ (reference sequence). V was shortened by 5 bases and J by 0 bases, with 8 bases between the two germline ends. The CDR3 region is CASSKSYSGNTIYF. Here the CDR3 DNA reads TGTGCCAGCAGCAAGAGCTACTCTGGAAACACCATATATTTT.

V gene TRBV13 combines with J gene TRBJ1-2; TRBD1 is a possible D gene (5 bases). The germline V gene has CDR1 PRHDT and CDR2 FYEKMQ (reference sequence). The CDR3 covers 15 residues. With 1 base removed from V and 4 bases from J, the gap between germline ends came to 13 bases. The CDR3: CASSLEVRQGYGYTF. In nucleotides, the CDR3 is TGTGCCAGCAGCTTAGAGGTTCGGCAGGGCTATGGCTACACCTTC.